This record covers a single TCR beta chain. No antigen is known for it. Synthesis of TCR cDNA relied on 5'RACE template switching, which attached a universal primer site and UMIs. TCRdb independently ran MiXCR on the 5' RACE reads; one entry per CDR3 protein. The sample records 350,000 to 550,000 distinct CDR3 sequences, around a sixth being singletons. This sample was taken from a study of T cells after yellow fever vaccination. About the research overall: Those fractions that held only low numbers of cells were prepared using the SMART-Seq v4 Ultra Low Input RNA kit.

V lost 0 bases to trimming and J lost 6 bases, with 13 bases between them. The CDR3 consists of 16 residues. Germline assignment: CDR1 SGHDT and CDR2 YYEEEE. Whole-study results and caveats: Once the booster was given, most primary-vaccination clones reappeared, at about 95% for CD4 and 88% for CD8.

The receptor comes from a man aged 18 to 29 who received the YFV17D yellow fever vaccine. The specimen was PBMCs, collected before the yellow fever booster vaccination. This chain uses TRBV5-6 with TRBJ1-6; D perhaps matches TRBD1 (5 bases). The CDR3 nucleotides are TGTGCCAGCAGCTTGGGGGCAGGGTTTCGTAATTCACCCCTCCACTTT. It specifies CASSLGAGFRNSPLHF.